The entry below gives a single TCR beta chain sequence along with its context. A much more abundant neighbour one base away suggests this may be a read error. The data were taken from a study of T-cell reconstitution after alpha-beta-depleted transplantation in children. The CDR3 consists of 12 residues. CDR1 and CDR2 from the germline V gene are ENHRY and SYGVKD. As it was prepared, the TCRbeta library received unique molecular identifiers. TCRdb passed the PCR reads through MiXCR, listing each CDR3 protein once. The sample gives about 240,000 distinct CDR3 sequences, 12% of which show up once; approximately 2.4% is in the top ten.

The material was PBMCs from the stem cell graft donor, obtained from the stem cell graft. The clonotype comes from a human donor who donated a stem cell graft to a child with acute lymphoblastic leukemia. This chain joins TRBV10-3 and TRBJ2-5; D not resolved. The DNA for the CDR3 is TGTGCCAACAGTGGCTCTAGGGAGACCCAGTACTTC. Protein product: CANSGSRETQYF.